This T cell receptor beta chain was sequenced during a study of blood T cell repertoires in COVID-19. Study-wide context: Acute and convalescent COVID-19 samples came from the United States, Italy and Spain.

In the original processing: It was from reference gene primer amplification that nucleated cell counts were estimated. This table comes from immunoSEQ multiplex PCR, and its TCRdb copy is limited to in-frame clones, with some not included. V and J calls and clone size are as listed in that table; D and trimming were resolved from the DNA. The profile shows approximately 51,000 clones, roughly 84% of them singletons. Germline values: CDR1 LGHNA, CDR2 YSLEER. The CDR3 extends over 16 amino acids. With 3 bases clipped from V and 6 bases from J, the junction kept 10 bases outside the gene matches. Sample: peripheral blood. This receptor was obtained from a man aged 50 to 60 with active COVID-19. The gene calls are TRBV4-3 and TRBJ2-3; 9 bases line up with TRBD2. CDR3 amino acids: CASSQRLADPPDTQYF. DNA of the CDR3: TGCGCCAGCAGCCAGAGACTAGCGGATCCGCCGGATACGCAGTATTTT.